The source of this T cell receptor (beta chain) is a study of blood T cell repertoires in COVID-19. Study overall: Sites across the United States, Italy and Spain contributed samples from acute and convalescent COVID-19.

The germline V gene encodes CDR1 MGHRA and CDR2 YSYEKL. This CDR3 comprises 14 residues. Trimming removed 7 bases from V and 1 base from J, with 13 bases in between. In the source study's methods: Estimated nucleated cell counts came from reference gene primer amplification. Sequencing used immunoSEQ multiplex PCR; TCRdb keeps in-frame clones, though not all of them. The V and J calls and the clone size are those of that table, but D and trimming were determined from the DNA. The table shows about 200,000 clones, with more than 80% occurring only once. The sequence was collected from a man aged 30-40 years who had recovered from COVID-19. Source material: peripheral blood. V is TRBV4-1 and J is TRBJ1-1; a possible D gene is TRBD1 (5 bases). The CDR3 DNA follows: TGCGCCAGCAACTACGGGGGGACGAACACTGAAGCTTTCTTT. It codes for CASNYGGTNTEAFF.